This T cell receptor (beta chain) was captured in a study of blood T cell repertoires in COVID-19. Study information: Spain, Italy and the United States supplied samples that represented acute and convalescent COVID-19. The cDNA or gDNA used as material had been derived from T cells, B-cell-depleted T cells, or PBMCs.

The authors' processing: The authors estimated nucleated cell counts from reference gene primer amplification. Clones were read by immunoSEQ multiplex PCR, and TCRdb kept only the in-frame ones, dropping some. That table supplies the V and J calls and clone size; D and trimming were determined from the DNA. The table lists fewer than 120,000 clones, approximately 67% of them singletons, with around 7.3% in the top ten. This CDR3 is built from 13 residues. The germline V and J ends were trimmed by 7 bases and 2 bases, with 12 bases remaining between them. The J gene is TRBJ2-7, the V gene TRBV12-3 or TRBV12-4, with D uncertain. Specimen: peripheral blood. This sequence was found in a woman aged 55-70 years with acute or convalescent COVID-19. CDR3 nucleotide sequence: TGTGCCAGCACCGTTGGAACAGCCTACGAGCAGTACTTC. Encoded protein: CASTVGTAYEQYF.